This T cell receptor beta chain stems from a study of T cells after yellow fever vaccination. TCRdb ran MiXCR on the 5' RACE reads and lists one entry per CDR3 protein. The repertoire consists of about 26,000 distinct CDR3 sequences, with roughly 4.5% occurring once and the leading ten covering around 40%. Germline V gives CDR1 LNHNV, CDR2 YYDKDF (reference sequence). With 3 bases clipped from V and 7 bases from J, the junction kept 3 bases outside the gene matches. The CDR3 extends over 13 amino acids. In its sample, this clonotype was seen many times. The chain links TRBV15 to TRBJ2-1; 7 bases align to TRBD1. The specimen comprised PBMCs, either bulk or a sorted T-cell subset (CD4+, CD8+, memory, or dextramer-sorted; not recorded which), sampled on the day of the yellow fever booster vaccination. The TCR originated in a young man who received the YFV17D yellow fever vaccine. CDR3 loop: CATSRDRTNEQFF. The CDR3 region has the DNA TGTGCCACCAGCAGGGACAGGACGAATGAGCAGTTCTTC.